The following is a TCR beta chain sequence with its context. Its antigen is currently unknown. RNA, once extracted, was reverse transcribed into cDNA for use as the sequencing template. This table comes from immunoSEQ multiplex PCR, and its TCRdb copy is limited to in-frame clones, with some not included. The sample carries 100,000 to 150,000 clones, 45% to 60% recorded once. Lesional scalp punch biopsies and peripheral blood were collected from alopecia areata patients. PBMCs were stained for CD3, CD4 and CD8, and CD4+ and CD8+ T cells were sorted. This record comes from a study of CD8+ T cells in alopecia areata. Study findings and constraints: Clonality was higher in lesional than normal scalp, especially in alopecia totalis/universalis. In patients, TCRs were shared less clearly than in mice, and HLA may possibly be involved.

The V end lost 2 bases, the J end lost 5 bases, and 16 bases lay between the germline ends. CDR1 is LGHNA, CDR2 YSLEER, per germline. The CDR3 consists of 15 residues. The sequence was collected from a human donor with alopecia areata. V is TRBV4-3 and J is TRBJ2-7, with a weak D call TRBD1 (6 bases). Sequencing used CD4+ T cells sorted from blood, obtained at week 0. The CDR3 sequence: CASSQPQGKWNEQYF. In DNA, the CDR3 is TGCGCCAGCAGCCAACCACAGGGAAAGTGGAACGAGCAGTACTTC.